The 21 T cell receptor beta chains below come from one sample, sequenced in a study of T-cell memory formation after mild COVID-19. Using its own MiXCR run on the 5' RACE reads, TCRdb lists one record per CDR3 protein. In the table there are 300,000 to 400,000 distinct CDR3 sequences, roughly an eighth of which are singletons. Sequenced material: PBMCs or a T cell subset sorted from them (not recorded which). The receptors shown here come from a man aged 18 to 30 who had mild COVID-19 (a few samples of this study predate the infection). Cell type and time point are not known.

This clonotype was recorded a few times. The genes are TRBV25-1 and TRBJ2-3, with D uncertain. The CDR3 consists of 13 residues. CDR1 MGHDK and CDR2 SYGVNS come from the germline V gene. The germline V and J ends were trimmed by 5 bases and 4 bases, with 10 bases remaining between them. This CDR3 reads CASSIRPSDTQYF. CDR3 in DNA: TGTGCCAGCAGTATCCGTCCCTCAGATACGCAGTATTTT.

This clonotype was seen more than once but under ten times. The chain carries TRBV4-1 and TRBJ2-3, with 11 bases lining up with TRBD2. The trim removed 4 bases at V and 7 bases at J, leaving 10 bases unmatched. The CDR3 has 16 amino acids. Germline V gene lookup returns CDR1 MGHRA and CDR2 YSYEKL. CDR3 sequence (DNA): TGCGCCAGCAGCCCCCCGGTAGCGGGGGGGCCGCATACGCAGTATTTT. Residues: CASSPPVAGGPHTQYF.

This clonotype was found a few times. This chain connects TRBV10-1 to TRBJ2-7; no clear D. V dropped 2 bases and J dropped 3 bases, with 5 bases sitting between them. The CDR3 loop spans 12 amino acids. Germline V CDR1 and CDR2: WNHNN, SYGVQD (reference sequence). The CDR3 protein is CASSETLYEQYF. Written as DNA, the CDR3 is TGCGCCAGCAGTGAGACCCTCTACGAGCAGTACTTC.

The chain carries TRBV15 and TRBJ2-7; D unclear. This CDR3 region has 12 residues. The V gene's germline CDR1 is LNHNV and CDR2 YYDKDF (reference sequence). The CDR3 nucleotides are TGTGCCACCAACCGTAGGCGTCCCGAGCTGTACGTC. Its translation is CATNRRRPELYV.

V is TRBV30 and J is TRBJ2-5; D is unclear. CDR1 and CDR2 from the germline V gene are GTSNPN and SVGIG (reference sequence). The CDR3 runs 12 residues. V lost 2 bases, J lost 7 bases, and 11 bases lay in between. The CDR3 spells CAWSKVPATQYF. The CDR3 coding sequence is TGTGCCTGGAGTAAGGTGCCGGCGACCCAGTACTTC.

V gene TRBV6-6 combines with J gene TRBJ1-2, with D unclear. The CDR3 runs to 14 residues. V was clipped by 6 bases and J by 4 bases, with 15 bases between them. Germline CDR1 reads MNHNY; CDR2 reads SVGAGI (reference sequence). This CDR3 is CASRPRSGSYGYTF. In DNA, the CDR3 is TGTGCCAGCAGACCGCGGTCGGGGAGCTATGGCTACACCTTC.

This chain uses TRBV6-6 with TRBJ1-1; 9 bases map to TRBD1. CDR1 is MNHNY, CDR2 SVGAGI, per germline (reference sequence). V lost 2 bases and J lost 0; bases outside the gene matches: 4. This CDR3 is built from 16 residues. This chain's CDR3 is CASSYGTGIVNTEAFF. The CDR3 DNA sequence: TGTGCCAGCAGTTACGGGACAGGGATAGTGAACACTGAAGCTTTCTTT.

The chain has TRBV5-1 and TRBJ1-3, with D maybe TRBD1 (6 bases). Trimming took off 1 base at V and 0 bases at J, with 8 bases between the two ends. The CDR3 is made up of 15 amino acids. CDR1 is SGHRS, CDR2 YFSETQ, per germline. Here the CDR3 DNA reads TGCGCCAGCAGCTTGAGGGACACCTCTGGAAACACCATATATTTT. Protein sequence: CASSLRDTSGNTIYF.

V and J are TRBV11-2 and TRBJ1-1; no definite D call. The CDR3 runs to 16 residues. Germline lookup yields CDR1 SGHAT and CDR2 FQNNGV. V dropped 4 bases and J dropped 6 bases, with 21 bases sitting between them. The DNA for the CDR3 is TGTGCCAGCAGCTCTCTACCCAGTATGGGCGGTTCTGAAGCTTTCTTT. The encoded protein is CASSSLPSMGGSEAFF.

The chain combines TRBV7-2 with TRBJ2-1, with 7 bases fitting TRBD2. Germline CDR1 SGHTA, CDR2 FQGNSA. The V segment lost 8 bases and the J segment 4 bases; nucleotides outside the gene matches: 14. The CDR3 runs to 16 residues. In DNA, the CDR3 is TGTGCCAGCGGTTTAGGCGGGGGAGTCAATTACAATGAGCAGTTCTTC. Amino acids: CASGLGGGVNYNEQFF.

There are many counts of this clonotype. The chain joins TRBV6-4 to TRBJ1-1; 7 bases line up with TRBD1. This CDR3 contains 13 residues. Germline V gene data show CDR1 as MRHNA and CDR2 as SNTAGT. V was pared by 6 bases and J by 3 bases, with 4 bases of the junction left unmatched. The chain's CDR3 is CASRARGDTEAFF. The CDR3 nucleotides read TGTGCCAGCAGGGCCAGGGGGGACACTGAAGCTTTCTTT.

This clonotype has a count of ten or more. The rearrangement uses TRBV20-1 and TRBJ2-1; D is unclear. The germline V and J ends were trimmed by 6 bases and 9 bases, with 24 bases remaining between them. Germline V gene sequence: CDR1 DFQATT, CDR2 SNEGSKA (reference sequence). CDR3 length: 15 residues. This CDR3 is CSAPPDRDHTTEQFF. As DNA, the CDR3 is TGCAGTGCCCCCCCGGATAGGGATCACACCACTGAGCAGTTCTTC.

V gene TRBV6-5 combines with J gene TRBJ1-6; unclear D gene. The CDR3 runs 14 residues. The V and J ends lost 2 bases and 8 bases respectively, with 10 bases between them. Germline assignment: CDR1 MNHEY and CDR2 SVGAGI. CDR3 DNA sequence: TGTGCCAGCAGTTACAGCTCCTTGGATTCACCCCTCCACTTT. Translated: CASSYSSLDSPLHF.

The table lists this clonotype with a few counts. The gene calls are TRBV20-1 and TRBJ2-1; no clear D. Trimming took 5 bases from V and 2 from J, leaving 13 bases between them. The germline V gene encodes CDR1 DFQATT and CDR2 SNEGSKA (reference sequence). CDR3 length: 14 amino acids. As DNA, the CDR3 is TGCAGTGCTCCCTTGGAACCTACCTACAATGAGCAGTTCTTC. Its translation is CSAPLEPTYNEQFF.

The rearrangement links TRBV11-2 to TRBJ2-3; D gene ambiguous. The CDR3 spans 15 residues. V was clipped by 1 base and J by 2 bases, with 10 bases between them. CDR1 and CDR2 (germline): SGHAT, FQNNGV. The CDR3 sequence: CASSLALGNTDTQYF. Written as DNA, the CDR3 is TGTGCCAGCAGCTTAGCCCTGGGCAACACAGATACGCAGTATTTT.

This clonotype was seen a few times. This chain links TRBV21-1 with TRBJ2-5. TRBV21-1 is a pseudogene locus. The CDR3 runs to 14 residues. The CDR3 bases are TGTGCCAGCAACTTCGTAGAGTACCAAGAGACCCAGTACTTC. It codes for CASNFVEYQETQYF.

The chain combines TRBV4-2 with TRBJ1-5; no clear D. V gave up 1 base and J gave up 5 bases, with 6 bases separating them. The germline V gene has CDR1 LGHNA and CDR2 YNFKEQ. This CDR3 spans 13 amino acids. CDR3 nucleotide sequence: TGTGCCAGCAGCCAAGCGGAGGATCAGCCCCAGCATTTT. As protein: CASSQAEDQPQHF.

This clonotype has more than one count but fewer than ten. The gene calls are TRBV7-8 and TRBJ1-5; D is unclear. The germline CDR1 and CDR2 sequences are SGHVS and FQNEAQ. The CDR3 consists of 14 residues. V gave up 4 bases and J gave up 10 bases, with 17 bases separating them. This CDR3 is CASSSQTTNSPQHF. The CDR3 bases are TGTGCCAGCAGCTCCCAGACGACAAACTCACCCCAGCATTTT.

The chain combines TRBV7-9 with TRBJ1-2; maybe TRBD1 (6 bases). This CDR3 region has 15 residues. The germline V gene has CDR1 SEHNR and CDR2 FQNEAQ (reference sequence). The ends were cut back, 8 bases at V and 6 bases at J, with 22 bases in the middle. The chain's CDR3 is CASGNIQTGLNGYTF. CDR3 sequence (DNA): TGTGCCAGCGGGAACATACAGACAGGATTAAATGGCTACACCTTC.

Many counts were recorded for this clonotype. The chain combines TRBV9 with TRBJ2-5; D tentatively fits TRBD1 or TRBD2 (5 bases each). V was clipped by 1 base and J by 0 bases, with 13 bases between them. The V gene's germline CDR1 is SGDLS and CDR2 YYNGEE. The CDR3 spans 16 residues. The DNA for the CDR3 is TGTGCCAGCAGCGTATACTCCGGGACCAACCAAGAGACCCAGTACTTC. It specifies CASSVYSGTNQETQYF.

This clonotype was picked up a small number of times. This chain connects TRBV13 to TRBJ1-6; maybe TRBD1 (6 bases). The germline V and J ends were trimmed by 2 bases and 8 bases, with 19 bases remaining between them. CDR3 length equals 17 residues. Looked up from germline, CDR1 is PRHDT and CDR2 is FYEKMQ (reference sequence). CDR3: CASSLRDTNDLDSPLHF. The CDR3 DNA follows: TGTGCCAGCAGCTTAAGGGACACTAACGATCTAGATTCACCCCTCCACTTT.